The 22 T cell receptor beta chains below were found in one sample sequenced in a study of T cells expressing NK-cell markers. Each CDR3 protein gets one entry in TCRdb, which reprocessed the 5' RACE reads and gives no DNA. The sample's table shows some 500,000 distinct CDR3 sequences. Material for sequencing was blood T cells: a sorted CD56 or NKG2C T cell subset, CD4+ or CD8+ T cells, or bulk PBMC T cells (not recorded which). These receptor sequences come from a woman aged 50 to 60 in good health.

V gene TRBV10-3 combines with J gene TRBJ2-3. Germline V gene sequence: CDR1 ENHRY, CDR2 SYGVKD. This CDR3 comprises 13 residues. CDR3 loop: CATGGLLTDTQYF.

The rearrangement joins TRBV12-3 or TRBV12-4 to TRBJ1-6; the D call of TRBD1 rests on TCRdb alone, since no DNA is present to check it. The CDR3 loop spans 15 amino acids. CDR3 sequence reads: CASSLEVGGNSPLHF.

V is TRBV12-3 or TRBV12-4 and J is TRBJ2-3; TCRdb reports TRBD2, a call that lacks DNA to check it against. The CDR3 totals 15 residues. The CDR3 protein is CASSQIAGVPDTQYF.

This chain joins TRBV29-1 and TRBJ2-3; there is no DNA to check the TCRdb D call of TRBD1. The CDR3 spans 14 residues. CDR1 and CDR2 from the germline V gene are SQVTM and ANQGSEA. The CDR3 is CSVVPGPSTDTQYF.

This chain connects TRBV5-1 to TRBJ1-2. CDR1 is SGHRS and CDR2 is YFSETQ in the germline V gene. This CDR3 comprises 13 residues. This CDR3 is CASRWENNYGYTF.

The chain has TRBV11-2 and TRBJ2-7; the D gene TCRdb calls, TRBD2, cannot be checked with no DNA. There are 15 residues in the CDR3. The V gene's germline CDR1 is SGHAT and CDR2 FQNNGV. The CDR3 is CASSQLAGVGNEQYF.

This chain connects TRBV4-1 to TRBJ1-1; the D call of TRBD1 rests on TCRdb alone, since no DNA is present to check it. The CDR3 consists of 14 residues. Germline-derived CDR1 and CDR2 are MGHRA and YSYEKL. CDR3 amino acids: CASSHPGQGTRAFF.

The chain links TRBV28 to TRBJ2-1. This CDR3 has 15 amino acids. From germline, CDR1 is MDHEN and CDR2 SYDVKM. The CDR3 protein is CASSEPLGHYNEQFF.

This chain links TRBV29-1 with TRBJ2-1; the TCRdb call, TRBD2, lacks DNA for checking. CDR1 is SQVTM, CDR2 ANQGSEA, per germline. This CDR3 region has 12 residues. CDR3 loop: CSGGLADYEQFF.

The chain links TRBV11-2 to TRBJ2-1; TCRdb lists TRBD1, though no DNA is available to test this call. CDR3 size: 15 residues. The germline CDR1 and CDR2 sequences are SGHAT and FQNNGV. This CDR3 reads CASSLVGTRVNEQFF.

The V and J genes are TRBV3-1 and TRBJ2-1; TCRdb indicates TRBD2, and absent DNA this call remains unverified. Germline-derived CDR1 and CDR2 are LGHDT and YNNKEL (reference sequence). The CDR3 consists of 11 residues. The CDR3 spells CASSTGTMEFF.

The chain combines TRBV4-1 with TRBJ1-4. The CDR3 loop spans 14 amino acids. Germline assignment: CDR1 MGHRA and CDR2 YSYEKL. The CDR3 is CASSPRGESEKLFF.

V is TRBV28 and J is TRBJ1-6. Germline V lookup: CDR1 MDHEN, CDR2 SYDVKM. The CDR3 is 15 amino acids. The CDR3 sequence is CASSLAISYNSPLHF.

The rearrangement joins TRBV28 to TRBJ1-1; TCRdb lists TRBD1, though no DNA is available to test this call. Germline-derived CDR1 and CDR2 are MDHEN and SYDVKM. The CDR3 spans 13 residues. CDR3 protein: CASRPPGGSAAFF.

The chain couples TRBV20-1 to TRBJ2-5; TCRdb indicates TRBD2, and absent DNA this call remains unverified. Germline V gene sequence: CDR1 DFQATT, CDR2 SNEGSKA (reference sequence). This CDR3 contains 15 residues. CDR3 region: CSAETSGRRGETQYF.

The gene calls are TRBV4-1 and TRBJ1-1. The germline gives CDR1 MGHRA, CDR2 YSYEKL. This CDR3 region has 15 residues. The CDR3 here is CASSQEPSRTAEAFF.

The CDR3 loop reads CASRREGRVDEQFF. The chain carries TRBV6-2 or TRBV6-3 and TRBJ2-1; TCRdb picks TRBD2, but there is no DNA to check that call. The CDR3 has 14 residues. CDR1 is MNHEY and CDR2 is SVGEGT in the germline V gene.

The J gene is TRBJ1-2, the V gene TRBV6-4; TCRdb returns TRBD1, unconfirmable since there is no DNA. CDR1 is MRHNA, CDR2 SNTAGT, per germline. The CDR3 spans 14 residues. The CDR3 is CASIDLRDFYGYTF.

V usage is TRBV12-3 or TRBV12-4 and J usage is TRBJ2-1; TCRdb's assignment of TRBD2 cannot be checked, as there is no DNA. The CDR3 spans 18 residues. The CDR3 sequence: CASSSSMPKRDRYNEQFF.

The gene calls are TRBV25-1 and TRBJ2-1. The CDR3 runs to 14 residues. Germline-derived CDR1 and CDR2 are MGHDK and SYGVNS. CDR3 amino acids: CASSERDLYNEQFF.

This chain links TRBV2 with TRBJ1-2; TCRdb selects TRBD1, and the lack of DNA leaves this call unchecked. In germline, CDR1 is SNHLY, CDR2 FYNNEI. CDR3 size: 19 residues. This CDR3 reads CASRPRPGQGPPWSYGYTF.

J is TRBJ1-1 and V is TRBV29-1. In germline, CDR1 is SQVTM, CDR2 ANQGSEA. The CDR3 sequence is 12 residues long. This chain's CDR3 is CSVDALNTEAFF.